This passage covers 14 T cell receptor beta chains from one sample sequenced in a study of lymphopenia after photon versus proton radiotherapy. Method: immunoSEQ multiplex PCR; TCRdb's copy keeps in-frame clones and lacks some. The repertoire holds under 35,000 clones, about 80% seen once, with approximately 14% in the top ten. Specimen: peripheral blood, collected from a patient treated with proton-based radiotherapy. Receptors originate from a woman between 70 and 85 years old with pancreatic cancer.

This chain connects TRBV2 to TRBJ1-5, with TRBD1 matching over 7 bases. The CDR3 totals 17 residues. V gave up 5 bases and J gave up 1 base; unmatched junction bases: 11. Germline CDR1 reads SNHLY; CDR2 reads FYNNEI. The CDR3 loop reads CASSPRQGGESNQPQHF. DNA for the CDR3: TGTGCCAGCAGTCCAAGACAGGGAGGGGAAAGCAATCAGCCCCAGCATTTT.

The chain is built from TRBV9 and TRBJ2-7; D not resolved. The germline V gene encodes CDR1 SGDLS and CDR2 YYNGEE. Trimming removed 2 bases at V and 0 bases at J, with 12 bases between. The CDR3 loop spans 15 amino acids. The DNA of the CDR3 is TGTGCCAGCAGCGTCGACCTATCCTCCTCCTACGAGCAGTACTTC. As protein: CASSVDLSSSYEQYF.

The V call is TRBV7-9, the J call TRBJ2-6; a possible D gene is TRBD1 (6 bases). Trimming shortened V by 3 bases and J by 8 bases, and 17 bases separated the two germline ends. CDR3 length equals 16 residues. Germline CDR1 reads SEHNR; CDR2 reads FQNEAQ (reference sequence). The CDR3 DNA is TGTGCCAGCAGCTTCTCACCCGGACAGCGGTCCAACGTCCTGACTTTC. This codes for CASSFSPGQRSNVLTF.

J is TRBJ2-6 and V is TRBV9, with 16 bases that match TRBD2. V was clipped by 3 bases and J by 1 base; unmatched bases: 7. The CDR3 spans 20 residues. Per germline, CDR1 SGDLS and CDR2 YYNGEE. The CDR3 DNA sequence: TGTGCCAGCAGCGCCTCCGGGACTAGCGGGAGGGGGTCTGGGGCCAACGTCCTGACTTTC. Translated, it gives CASSASGTSGRGSGANVLTF.

The chain employs TRBV7-2 and TRBJ2-1; perhaps TRBD2 as D (5 bases). Germline V lookup: CDR1 SGHTA, CDR2 FQGNSA. The V gene lost 2 bases and the J gene lost 7 bases, with 18 bases spanning the gap. The length of the CDR3 is 16 residues. CDR3 loop: CASSLLGGPRENEQFF. The CDR3 DNA reads TGTGCCAGCAGCTTATTGGGCGGGCCTCGGGAAAATGAGCAGTTCTTC. The complete variable domain, with remaining parts taken from reference TRBV7-2 and TRBJ2-1, reads GAGVSQSPSNKVTEKGKDVELRCDPISGHTALYWYRQSLGQGLEFLIYFQGNSAPDKSGLPSDRFSAERTGGSVSTLTIQRTQQEDSAVYLCASSLLGGPRENEQFFGPGTRLTVL.

The chain recombines TRBV6-6 with TRBJ2-1; 10 bases map to TRBD1. The CDR3 is 14 residues long. Losses at the gene ends were 8 bases for V and 7 bases for J; bases not matched to a gene: 8. From germline, CDR1 is MNHNY and CDR2 SVGAGI (reference sequence). The CDR3 loop reads CASSLGTGVNEQFF. The CDR3 DNA is TGTGCCAGCTCCCTAGGGACAGGGGTAAATGAGCAGTTCTTC.

The chain joins TRBV5-4 to TRBJ1-5; D possibly corresponds to TRBD1 (5 bases). Germline V gene lookup returns CDR1 SGHNT and CDR2 YYREEE (reference sequence). The CDR3 length is 15 residues. Deletions cut 4 bases from V and 7 bases from J, with 18 bases between. In DNA, the CDR3 is TGTGCCAGCAGCCCAAATGCGGGGCGGGAACAGCCCCAGCATTTT. It encodes CASSPNAGREQPQHF.

This chain links TRBV7-2 with TRBJ1-2; the D gene is possibly TRBD1 (5 bases). Germline CDR1 is SGHTA and CDR2 is FQGNSA. The CDR3 extends over 15 amino acids. The ends were cut back, 3 bases at V and 4 bases at J, with 15 bases in the middle. CDR3 coding DNA: TGTGCCAGCAGCTTCACAGGTTATTACGGCTATGGCTACACCTTC. Its translation: CASSFTGYYGYGYTF.

The chain is built from TRBV30 and TRBJ1-2; no clear D gene. Trimming took 2 bases from V and 0 from J, leaving 1 base between them. The CDR3 contains 11 residues. CDR1 is GTSNPN, CDR2 SVGIG, per germline (reference sequence). Here the CDR3 reads CAWSTNYGYTF. For the CDR3, the DNA is TGTGCCTGGAGTACTAACTATGGCTACACCTTC.

This rearrangement joins TRBV14 to TRBJ2-7; D might be TRBD1 or TRBD2, each matching 6 bases. Trimming took off 1 base at V and 0 bases at J, with 16 bases between the two ends. This CDR3 spans 17 amino acids. Germline V CDR1 and CDR2: SGHDN, FVKESK. CDR3 region: CASSQGGALESSYEQYF. The DNA for the CDR3 is TGTGCCAGCAGCCAAGGGGGGGCTTTGGAGAGCTCCTACGAGCAGTACTTC.

The sample holds a few counts of this clone. The chain has TRBV28 and TRBJ1-5; TRBD1 agrees at 7 bases. Per germline, CDR1 MDHEN and CDR2 SYDVKM. The ends lost 4 bases at V and 0 bases at J; junction bases unmatched: 9. The CDR3 length is 17 residues. CDR3 loop: CASSSATGATSNQPQHF. CDR3 bases: TGTGCCAGCAGTTCGGCAACAGGGGCGACTAGCAATCAGCCCCAGCATTTT.

This clone showed up just a few times. The V call is TRBV6-5, the J call TRBJ1-1; D uncertain. CDR3 size: 14 residues. V was cut by 4 bases and J by 3 bases, with 12 bases left in between. Per germline, CDR1 MNHEY and CDR2 SVGAGI. The CDR3 DNA is TGTGCCAGCAGTTTCGGTGTTCGGGACACTGAAGCTTTCTTT. The encoded protein is CASSFGVRDTEAFF.

The gene calls are TRBV6-5 and TRBJ2-3, with D perhaps TRBD1 (6 bases). With 8 bases removed from V and 3 bases from J, the gap between germline ends came to 12 bases. Germline V gene lookup returns CDR1 MNHEY and CDR2 SVGAGI. The CDR3 totals 13 residues. This CDR3 reads CASGGRATDTQYF. In DNA form, the CDR3 reads TGTGCCAGCGGGGGCAGGGCAACAGATACGCAGTATTTT.

The sample holds one count of this clone. The chain joins TRBV19 to TRBJ1-2; D might be TRBD1 (5 bases). This CDR3 has 12 residues. Germline V gene lookup returns CDR1 LNHDA and CDR2 SQIVND (reference sequence). Trimming removed 8 bases at V and 7 bases at J, with 14 bases between. CDR3 DNA sequence: TGTGCCAGTCAGGAGGGGCTGGCTGGCTACACCTTC. Translating it yields CASQEGLAGYTF.